Below, 21 T cell receptor beta chains from the same sample are listed, as sequenced in a study of T-cell memory formation after mild COVID-19. TCRdb analysed the 5' RACE reads with MiXCR anew, one entry per CDR3 protein. In the table there are 470,000 or so distinct CDR3 sequences, roughly 18% of which are singletons. The sample consisted of PBMCs or a T cell subset sorted from them (not recorded which). All receptors derive from a man between 18 and 35 years old who had mild COVID-19 (a few samples of this study predate the infection). Cell type and time point are not known.

The chain links TRBV7-9 to TRBJ1-1; D ambiguous. V was trimmed by 1 base and J by 3 bases, leaving 15 bases between them. CDR1 SEHNR and CDR2 FQNEAQ come from the germline V gene (reference sequence). This CDR3 has 16 amino acids. The CDR3 region is CASSLGGSEGYTEAFF. The CDR3 DNA follows: TGTGCCAGCAGCTTAGGAGGGTCGGAGGGATACACTGAAGCTTTCTTT. Looking up the rest from reference TRBV7-9 and TRBJ1-1 gives the full variable domain: DTGVSQNPRHKITKRGQNVTFRCDPISEHNRLYWYRQTLGQGPEFLTYFQNEAQLEKSRLLSDRFSAERPKGSFSTLEIQRTEQGDSAMYLCASSLGGSEGYTEAFFGQGTRLTVV.

This clonotype was seen ten or more times. The chain has TRBV10-3 and TRBJ2-1, with TRBD2 identical over 14 bases. The ends lost 8 bases at V and 0 bases at J; junction bases unmatched: 6. CDR1 is ENHRY and CDR2 is SYGVKD in the germline V gene. The CDR3 runs to 17 residues. CDR3 DNA: TGTGCCATCCGGGGACTAGCGGGGGATCCCTCCTACAATGAGCAGTTCTTC. Its translation: CAIRGLAGDPSYNEQFF.

The rearrangement joins TRBV7-9 to TRBJ2-7, with D perhaps TRBD1 (6 bases). CDR1 and CDR2 (germline): SEHNR, FQNEAQ (reference sequence). Trimming took 5 bases from V and 3 from J, leaving 11 bases between them. The length of the CDR3 is 13 residues. Here the CDR3 reads CASSAGTLYEQYF. CDR3 in DNA: TGTGCCAGCAGCGCCGGGACACTCTACGAGCAGTACTTC.

This clonotype was detected many times. The genes are TRBV6-5 and TRBJ2-5; D uncertain. The CDR3 has 14 residues. The V and J ends lost 6 bases and 2 bases respectively, with 13 bases between them. Germline loops: CDR1 MNHEY, CDR2 SVGAGI. CDR3 sequence (DNA): TGTGCCAGCAGCCTCAGACGTACACAAGAGACCCAGTACTTC. Protein sequence: CASSLRRTQETQYF.

The chain couples TRBV7-2 to TRBJ2-4; D possibly matches TRBD1 or TRBD2 (6 bases each). Per the germline V gene, CDR1 is SGHTA and CDR2 is FQGNSA. The CDR3 length is 15 residues. Trimming stripped 1 base from V and 6 bases from J, with 13 bases between. CDR3 sequence (DNA): TGTGCCAGCAGCTTAGGGGGGGCTAGCTCAAACATTCAGTACTTC. The encoded protein is CASSLGGASSNIQYF.

This clonotype appeared many times. The rearrangement joins TRBV4-2 to TRBJ2-1; 10 bases are shared with TRBD2. Trimming cost V 0 bases and J 4 bases; bases outside gene matches: 3. From germline, CDR1 is LGHNA and CDR2 YNFKEQ. The CDR3 loop spans 16 amino acids. The CDR3 sequence: CASSQDPAGGYNEQFF. CDR3 nucleotides: TGTGCCAGCAGCCAAGATCCAGCGGGGGGGTACAATGAGCAGTTCTTC.

A few counts support this clonotype. This chain links TRBV28 with TRBJ2-4; 8 bases agree with TRBD1. Germline V gives CDR1 MDHEN, CDR2 SYDVKM. The CDR3 contains 16 residues. Trimming took 4 bases from V and 2 from J; bases not matched to a gene: 7. This CDR3 is CASSSRQGKTKNIQYF. The CDR3 region has the DNA TGTGCCAGCAGTTCACGACAGGGGAAGACCAAAAACATTCAGTACTTC.

V usage is TRBV7-2 and J usage is TRBJ1-3; maybe TRBD1 (5 bases). The V and J ends lost 6 bases and 2 bases respectively, with 11 bases between them. The germline V gene has CDR1 SGHTA and CDR2 FQGNSA. There are 14 residues in the CDR3. In nucleotides, the CDR3 is TGTGCCAGCAGTTTCCAGGGTCCTGGAAACACCATATATTTT. It translates to CASSFQGPGNTIYF.

This chain joins TRBV7-2 and TRBJ2-5, with 10 bases that match TRBD2. The CDR3 loop spans 16 amino acids. Germline CDR1 and CDR2: SGHTA and FQGNSA. V trimming: 5 bases; J trimming: 5 bases; junction bases outside the gene matches: 11. This CDR3 is CASSRASGGVVETQYF. Here the CDR3 DNA reads TGTGCCAGCAGCCGGGCGAGCGGGGGGGTAGTGGAGACCCAGTACTTC. The complete variable domain, with remaining parts taken from reference TRBV7-2 and TRBJ2-5, reads GAGVSQSPSNKVTEKGKDVELRCDPISGHTALYWYRQSLGQGLEFLIYFQGNSAPDKSGLPSDRFSAERTGGSVSTLTIQRTQQEDSAVYLCASSRASGGVVETQYFGPGTRLLVL.

The chain uses TRBV11-2 and TRBJ2-2; D is undetermined. Looked up from germline, CDR1 is SGHAT and CDR2 is FQNNGV. CDR3 length: 14 amino acids. V lost 1 base and J 6 bases, leaving 9 bases between the germline ends. CDR3 nucleotides: TGTGCCAGCAGCTTAGTAGGGTCCGCCGGGGAGCTGTTTTTT. This encodes CASSLVGSAGELFF. The variable domain in full, completed from reference TRBV11-2 and TRBJ2-2, reads EAGVAQSPRYKIIEKRQSVAFWCNPISGHATLYWYQQILGQGPKLLIQFQNNGVVDDSQLPKDRFSAERLKGVDSTLKIQPAKLEDSAVYLCASSLVGSAGELFFGEGSRLTVL.

This clonotype was detected ten times or more. V and J are TRBV15 and TRBJ1-5, with D maybe TRBD1 (5 bases). Trimming pared 1 base from V and 8 bases from J, leaving 12 bases between. The CDR3 runs to 14 residues. CDR1 LNHNV and CDR2 YYDKDF come from the germline V gene (reference sequence). CDR3 residues: CATSRAHEGKPQHF. The CDR3 bases are TGTGCCACCAGCAGAGCCCACGAGGGGAAGCCCCAGCATTTT.

The CDR3 sequence is CASRFRDRHQPQHF. CDR3 in DNA: TGTGCCAGCAGATTCCGGGACAGACATCAGCCCCAGCATTTT. The chain recombines TRBV28 with TRBJ1-5; TRBD1 agrees at 7 bases. CDR1 MDHEN and CDR2 SYDVKM come from the germline V gene. The CDR3 spans 14 residues. V gave up 6 bases and J gave up 5 bases; unmatched junction bases: 7.

The CDR3 DNA sequence: TGTGCCAGCAGCTTGCGCGAGGATACGCAGTATTTT. Protein product: CASSLREDTQYF. The V and J genes are TRBV7-8 and TRBJ2-3; D remains ambiguous. Between the trimmed V and J ends, which lost 3 bases and 6 bases, there was a span of 7 bases. Germline lookup yields CDR1 SGHVS and CDR2 FQNEAQ. This CDR3 comprises 12 residues.

The rearrangement joins TRBV6-1 to TRBJ2-1, with 10 bases lining up with TRBD2. In germline, CDR1 is MNHNS, CDR2 SASEGT. This CDR3 has 16 residues. J was trimmed by 3 bases and V by 5 bases; bases with no gene match: 7. The CDR3 loop reads CASSHKTSGDYNEQFF. The CDR3 DNA reads TGTGCCAGCAGTCATAAAACTAGCGGGGACTACAATGAGCAGTTCTTC.

The chain has TRBV19 and TRBJ2-3, with D possibly being TRBD1 (5 bases). CDR1 LNHDA and CDR2 SQIVND come from the germline V gene (reference sequence). Trimming took off 1 base at V and 0 bases at J, with 8 bases between the two ends. The CDR3 has 15 residues. CDR3 protein: CASSIVQGSTDTQYF. The CDR3 region has the DNA TGTGCCAGTAGTATAGTCCAGGGAAGCACAGATACGCAGTATTTT. The whole variable domain, filled in from reference TRBV19 and TRBJ2-3, reads DGGITQSPKYLFRKEGQNVTLSCEQNLNHDAMYWYRQDPGQGLRLIYYSQIVNDFQKGDIAEGYSVSREKKESFPLTVTSAQKNPTAFYLCASSIVQGSTDTQYFGPGTRLTVL.

This clonotype came up a few times. V and J are TRBV12-3 or TRBV12-4 and TRBJ1-5; unclear D gene. This CDR3 comprises 15 residues. V lost 5 bases to trimming and J lost 0 bases, with 11 bases between them. The CDR3 sequence: CASSRDGDSNQPQHF. CDR3 bases: TGTGCCAGCAGTCGAGACGGAGATAGCAATCAGCCCCAGCATTTT.

This clonotype was observed a few times. The chain uses TRBV6-2 or TRBV6-3 and TRBJ2-1; D unresolved. Germline assignment: CDR1 MNHEY and CDR2 SVGEGT. With 7 bases removed from V and 3 bases from J, the gap between germline ends came to 10 bases. The CDR3 is 13 residues long. The CDR3 DNA reads TGTGCCAGCAACACTTGGCGCTACAATGAGCAGTTCTTC. The encoded protein is CASNTWRYNEQFF.

This chain uses TRBV28 with TRBJ1-2; D call uncertain. Germline V CDR1 and CDR2: MDHEN, SYDVKM. V dropped 7 bases and J dropped 2 bases, with 11 bases sitting between them. The CDR3 is 13 amino acids. Written as DNA, the CDR3 is TGTGCCAGCACTATGGGGAAGAACTATGGCTACACCTTC. Translating gives CASTMGKNYGYTF.

This rearrangement joins TRBV12-2 to TRBJ2-7; TRBD1, the table's D call, lacks a check against the DNA. TRBV12-2 represents a pseudogene. The CDR3 runs 16 residues. In nucleotides, the CDR3 is TGTGCAAGTCGCCCCCCTCGTGGGGGTGAGTCCTACGAGCAGTACTTC. Translating it yields CASRPPRGGESYEQYF.

CDR3 in DNA: TGTGCCAGCAGGGTCTACGAGCAGTACGTC. Its protein product is CASRVYEQYV. The chain has TRBV2 and TRBJ2-7; D uncertain. Trimming left V 6 bases short and J 3 bases short, with 3 bases between. Looked up from germline, CDR1 is SNHLY and CDR2 is FYNNEI. The CDR3 is 10 amino acids.

The V and J genes are TRBV4-1 and TRBJ2-4; no firm D call. The V gene's germline CDR1 is MGHRA and CDR2 YSYEKL. V was trimmed by 1 base and J by 0 bases, leaving 10 bases between them. This CDR3 has 16 amino acids. This CDR3 reads CASSQGRELAKNIQYF. CDR3 DNA sequence: TGCGCCAGCAGCCAAGGGCGTGAGCTAGCCAAAAACATTCAGTACTTC.